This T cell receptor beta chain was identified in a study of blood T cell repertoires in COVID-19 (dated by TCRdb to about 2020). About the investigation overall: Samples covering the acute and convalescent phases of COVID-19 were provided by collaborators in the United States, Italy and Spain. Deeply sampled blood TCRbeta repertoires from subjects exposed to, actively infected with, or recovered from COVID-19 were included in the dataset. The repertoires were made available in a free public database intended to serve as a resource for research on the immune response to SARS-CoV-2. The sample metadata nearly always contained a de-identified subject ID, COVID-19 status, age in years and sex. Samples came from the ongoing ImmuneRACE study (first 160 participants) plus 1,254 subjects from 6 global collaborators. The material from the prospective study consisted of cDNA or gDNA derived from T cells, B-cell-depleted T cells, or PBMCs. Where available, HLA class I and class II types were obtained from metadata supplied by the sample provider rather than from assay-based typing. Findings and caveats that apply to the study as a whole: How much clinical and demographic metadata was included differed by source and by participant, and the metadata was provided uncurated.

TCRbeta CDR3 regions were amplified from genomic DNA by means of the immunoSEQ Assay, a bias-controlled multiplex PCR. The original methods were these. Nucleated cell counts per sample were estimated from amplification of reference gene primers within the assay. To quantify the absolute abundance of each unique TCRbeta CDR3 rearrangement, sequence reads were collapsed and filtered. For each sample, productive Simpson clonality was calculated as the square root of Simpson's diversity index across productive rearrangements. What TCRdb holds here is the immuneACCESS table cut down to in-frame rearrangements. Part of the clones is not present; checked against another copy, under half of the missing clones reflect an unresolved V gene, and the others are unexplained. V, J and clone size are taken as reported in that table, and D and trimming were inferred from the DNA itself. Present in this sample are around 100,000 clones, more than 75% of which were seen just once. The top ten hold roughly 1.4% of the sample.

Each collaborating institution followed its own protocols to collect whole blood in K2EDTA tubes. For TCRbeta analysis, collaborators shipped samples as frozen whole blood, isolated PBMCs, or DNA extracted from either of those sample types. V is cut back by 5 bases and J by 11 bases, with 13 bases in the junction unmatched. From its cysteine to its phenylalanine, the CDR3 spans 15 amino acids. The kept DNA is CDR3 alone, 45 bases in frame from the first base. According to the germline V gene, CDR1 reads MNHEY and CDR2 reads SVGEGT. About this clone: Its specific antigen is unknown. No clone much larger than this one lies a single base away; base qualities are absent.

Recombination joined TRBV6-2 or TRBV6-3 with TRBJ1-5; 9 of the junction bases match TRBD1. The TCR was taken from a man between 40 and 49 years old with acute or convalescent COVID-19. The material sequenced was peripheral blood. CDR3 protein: CASSRNTGGATSQHF. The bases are TGTGCCAGCAGTCGCAATACAGGGGGCGCGACGTCCCAGCATTTT.